A single TCR beta chain is shown here with its context. The sample comes from a study of human versus mouse CDR3 diversity and MHC coevolution. V trimming: 3 bases; J trimming: 3 bases; junction bases outside the gene matches: 4. The CDR3 has 14 residues. Germline-derived CDR1 and CDR2 are KGHSH and LQKENI. Measured with immunoSEQ multiplex PCR; TCRdb has only the in-frame clones, and not every one. This sample carries some 60,000 clones, approximately 94% of them seen once, and the ten largest clones take 15% to 20%. This sequence was found in a person aged 60 to 70 in good health. This rearrangement joins TRBV18 to TRBJ2-5; 7 bases agree with TRBD1. The material sequenced was naive CD4+ T cells from blood. Documented subset: CD45RO-negative CD62L-positive naive CD4 T cells. The DNA for the CDR3 is TGTGCCAGCTCACCCTGGGACAGTAAAGAGACCCAGTACTTC. This gives the protein CASSPWDSKETQYF.